The rows below give T cell receptor beta chains drawn from one sample of a study of T cells after yellow fever vaccination. TCRdb reprocessed the 5' RACE reads with MiXCR, giving one entry per CDR3 protein. Of approximately 510,000 distinct CDR3 sequences listed, 21% were seen once; the top ten hold less than 20%. Sequenced here: PBMCs, sampled roughly 20 days after the first yellow fever vaccination. The receptors come from a man between 18 and 29 years old who received the YFV17D yellow fever vaccine. The CDR3 runs from the conserved cysteine through the conserved F or W. The D gene is left open where the match is weak. Some rows mark clone size as missing; the rest say once, few, many or name a class of expanded clone.

>TRBV7-2|TRBD1|TRBJ1-1|.
TGTGCCAGCAGCTTAGAAGGCGCAGGGGGGGGCACTGAAGCTTTCTTT
CASSLEGAGGGTEAFF
>TRBV20-1|TRBD2|TRBJ2-7|.
TGCAGTGCTAGCGGGGGGGCCGGGTACGAGCAGTACTTC
CSASGGAGYEQYF
>TRBV20-1|.|TRBJ1-4|few
TGCAGTGCTCTACAGGAGACTTATGAAAAACTGTTTTTT
CSALQETYEKLFF
>TRBV9|.|TRBJ2-3|.
TGTGCCAGCAGCGTATGGTGGGGGTCAGATACGCAGTATTTT
CASSVWWGSDTQYF
>TRBV24-1|TRBD1|TRBJ2-5|few
TGTGCCACCAGTGATTGGGGGACAGGGGGGACCACGGAGACCCAGTACTTC
CATSDWGTGGTTETQYF
>TRBV6-5|.|TRBJ2-7|.
TGTGCCAGCAGTTACAATGGCAACGAGCAGTACTTC
CASSYNGNEQYF
>TRBV7-9|.|TRBJ1-1|.
TGTGCCAGCAGCTTTTTAGGGGGGGGGCGAACTGAAGCTTTCTTT
CASSFLGGGRTEAFF
>TRBV4-3|.|TRBJ1-1|.
TGCGCCAGCAGCCAAGACCCAGGAAGGGGGGCTGAAGCTTTCTTT
CASSQDPGRGAEAFF
>TRBV5-1|TRBD2|TRBJ2-1|many
TGCGCCAGCAGCCCGGAAGGGGGTAGCGGGGGGGCTCTGCAGTTCTTC
CASSPEGGSGGALQFF
>TRBV5-1|.|TRBJ2-5|.
TGCGCCAGCAGCTTGGCCGAGGGAGTACCGGAGACCCAGTACTTC
CASSLAEGVPETQYF
>TRBV20-1|TRBD2|TRBJ2-1|once
TGCAGTGCTAGAGTAGCGGGGGGGCCCAATGAGCAGTTCTTC
CSARVAGGPNEQFF
>TRBV29-1|.|TRBJ1-6|few
TGCAGCGTTGAAGCCAGGGCCTCAGGAGCTTATTCACCCCTCCACTTT
CSVEARASGAYSPLHF
>TRBV13|.|TRBJ2-2|few
TGTGCCAGCAGCTTTCGGACGGTCAGCACCGGGGAGCTGTTTTTT
CASSFRTVSTGELFF
>TRBV5-1|TRBD1|TRBJ2-1|.
TGCGCCAGCAGCTTCGACAGGGACAATGAGCAGTTCTTC
CASSFDRDNEQFF
>TRBV5-5|TRBD2|TRBJ2-1|.
TGTGCCAGCGAATTAGCGGGGGCATACAATGAGCAGTTCTTC
CASELAGAYNEQFF
>TRBV6-2/TRBV6-3|TRBD2|TRBJ2-1|.
TGTGCCAGCAGTGCCATCAGCGGGGGGCTGGGTGAGCAGTTCTTC
CASSAISGGLGEQFF
>TRBV24-1|.|TRBJ1-5|.
TGTGCCACCAGTCAAGGTCGGTCCCTCAGCAATCAGCCCCAGCATTTT
CATSQGRSLSNQPQHF
>TRBV20-1|.|TRBJ2-4|.
TGCAGTGCTAGAGTGGGATCTTCGGGAAACATTCAGTACTTC
CSARVGSSGNIQYF
>TRBV12-3/TRBV12-4|.|TRBJ1-3|.
TGTGCCAGCAGTTTAGAACGACGTACCATATATTTT
CASSLERRTIYF
>TRBV6-1|.|TRBJ1-2|.
TGTGCCAGCAGTGGGGACTCACGAAGTAATGGCTACACCTTC
CASSGDSRSNGYTF
>TRBV3-1|.|TRBJ2-5|.
TGTGCCAGCAGCCTCCACGGACAGAAGGCGAGGGAGACCCAGTACTTC
CASSLHGQKARETQYF
>TRBV4-2|TRBD2|TRBJ2-3|few
TGTGCCAGCAGCATCCCGACTAAACGGGGGGGCCGGGTCACAGATACGCAGTATTTT
CASSIPTKRGGRVTDTQYF
>TRBV27|TRBD1|TRBJ1-4|.
TGTGCCAGCAGCCTATACAGGGGCGGTGAAAAACTGTTTTTT
CASSLYRGGEKLFF
>TRBV7-2|.|TRBJ2-5|few
TGTGCCAGCAGCTTAGCGCTGGGGGAAGAGACCCAGTACTTC
CASSLALGEETQYF
>TRBV5-1|TRBD1|TRBJ2-4|.
TGCGCCAGCAGGCGACAGGGGGTAGCCAAAAACATTCAGTACTTC
CASRRQGVAKNIQYF
>TRBV5-1|.|TRBJ1-1|few
TGCGCCAGCAGCTTGAGTTCCCAGGGGAACACTGAAGCTTTCTTT
CASSLSSQGNTEAFF
>TRBV7-6|TRBD1|TRBJ1-6|.
TGTGCCAGCAGCACCCGGGACAGGGATGATTCACCCCTCCACTTT
CASSTRDRDDSPLHF
>TRBV20-1|.|TRBJ2-1|.
TGCAGTGCTAGAGACCCTAGCCATGAGCAGTTCTTC
CSARDPSHEQFF
>TRBV6-2/TRBV6-3|.|TRBJ2-3|.
TGTGCCAGCCGAGGGTCCCCAGATACGCAGTATTTT
CASRGSPDTQYF
>TRBV7-9|.|TRBJ2-5|many
TGTGCCAGCAGCTTGAGGGTTGGAGAGACCCAGTACTTC
CASSLRVGETQYF
>TRBV5-1|.|TRBJ2-6|.
TGCGCCAGCAGCCCCGGACAGTCCAACGTCCTGACTTTC
CASSPGQSNVLTF
>TRBV28|.|TRBJ2-1|.
TGTGCCAGCAGTCCCCAGACAGGGAGGAATGAGCAGTTCTTC
CASSPQTGRNEQFF
>TRBV20-1|.|TRBJ1-4|.
TGCAGTGCCATAGAAGGAGGGCTGAAACTGTTTTTT
CSAIEGGLKLFF
>TRBV5-1|.|TRBJ1-1|.
TGCGCCAGCCAAGATGGCGGGATGAACACTGAAGCTTTCTTT
CASQDGGMNTEAFF
>TRBV9|TRBD1|TRBJ2-7|.
TGTGCCAGCAGCGTAGCCGGGACAGGAACCTACGAGCAGTACTTC
CASSVAGTGTYEQYF
>TRBV7-9|TRBD1|TRBJ1-5|.
TGTGCCAGCAGTTCAGGGGGCGTCGGCAATCAGCCCCAGCATTTT
CASSSGGVGNQPQHF
>TRBV2|TRBD2|TRBJ2-3|few
TGTGCCACCCTAACTAGCGGGGTTAGCACAGATACGCAGTATTTT
CATLTSGVSTDTQYF
>TRBV29-1|.|TRBJ2-5|few
TGCAGCGTTAGGCTGGAGAGGAGAGAGACCCAGTACTTC
CSVRLERRETQYF
>TRBV28|.|TRBJ2-1|.
TGTGCCAGCCGCCCCCCAAGGGCAGGGGTCTACAATGAGCAGTTCTTC
CASRPPRAGVYNEQFF
>TRBV7-7|TRBD2|TRBJ2-3|.
TGTGCTAGCAGCCCTAGCGGGGGACCCCAGGGAACGCAGTATTTT
CASSPSGGPQGTQYF
>TRBV21-1|.|TRBJ1-3|few
TGTGCCAGCAGCAAGGACAGGCACGCCTCGTACACCATATATTTT
CASSKDRHASYTIYF
>TRBV7-6|.|TRBJ2-3|few
TGTGCCAGCAGCTTAGGCGGTCGGATGGATACGCAGTATTTT
CASSLGGRMDTQYF
>TRBV5-5|.|TRBJ1-2|once
TGTGCCAGCAGCCCGGGCTCCACTGGCTACACCTTC
CASSPGSTGYTF
>TRBV5-6|.|TRBJ1-1|.
TGTGCCAGCAGCTTGGAGTTAACGAGCTGGAACACTGAAGCTTTCTTT
CASSLELTSWNTEAFF
>TRBV7-2|TRBD1|TRBJ1-1|.
TGTGCCAGCAGCTTACAGGTGACAGGGGGCACTGAAGCTTTCTTT
CASSLQVTGGTEAFF